The rows below give T cell receptor beta chains drawn from one sample of a study of cytomegalovirus exposure and HLA in healthy donors. Here immunoSEQ multiplex PCR was the method, and the copy in TCRdb shows in-frame clones only, minus some. The data show roughly 120,000 clones, around 85% seen once. Sequenced input: PBMCs. The receptors were sampled from a woman in her 30s in good health and CMV-seronegative. CDR3s include the opening cysteine and the closing phenylalanine or tryptophan. The D gene is left open where the match is weak.

J: TRBJ2-3
D: TRBD2
length: 17
V: TRBV19
DNA: TGTGCCAGTATGGCTAGCGGGAGACCAACTAGCACAGATACGCAGTATTTT
CDR3: CASMASGRPTSTDTQYF

J: TRBJ2-3
D: -
length: 14
V: TRBV9
DNA: TGTGCCAGCAGCGAACAGGCCTCCACAGATACGCAGTATTTT
CDR3: CASSEQASTDTQYF

J: TRBJ1-1
D: -
length: 17
V: TRBV18
DNA: TGTGCCAGCTCACCAAAGACTTGGGGGGACTCGAACACTGAAGCTTTCTTT
CDR3: CASSPKTWGDSNTEAFF

J: TRBJ2-5
D: TRBD2
length: 15
V: TRBV11-3
DNA: TGTGCCAGCAGCTTAGATCCGAGCGGGGAGGCATCCCAGTACTTC
CDR3: CASSLDPSGEASQYF

J: TRBJ2-3
D: TRBD2
length: 10
V: TRBV9
DNA: TGTGCCAGCGGGGAGGGGACGCAGTATTTT
CDR3: CASGEGTQYF

J: TRBJ2-3
D: -
length: 15
V: TRBV9
DNA: TGTGCCAGCAGCGATAGCGGCCCCTCCACAGATACGCAGTATTTT
CDR3: CASSDSGPSTDTQYF

J: TRBJ1-5
D: TRBD1
length: 14
V: TRBV27
DNA: TGTGCCAGCAAAAAACAGGGGGGCAATCAGCCCCAGCATTTT
CDR3: CASKKQGGNQPQHF

J: TRBJ2-5
D: -
length: 15
V: TRBV4-1
DNA: TGCGCCAGCAGCCAACTGGGGCTGACCCCAGAGACCCAGTACTTC
CDR3: CASSQLGLTPETQYF

J: TRBJ2-5
D: TRBD1
length: 18
V: TRBV27
DNA: TGTGCCAGCAGTTTCCGCCCCCTACAGGGGGCAGATGGAGAGACCCAGTACTTC
CDR3: CASSFRPLQGADGETQYF

J: TRBJ2-3
D: TRBD2
length: 16
V: TRBV9
DNA: TGTGCCAGCAGCTCTAGCGGGAGGGCGGCCTCGGATACGCAGTATTTT
CDR3: CASSSSGRAASDTQYF

J: TRBJ1-6
D: -
length: 13
V: TRBV6-5
DNA: TGTGCCAGCAGTTACGAGAGTTATTCACCCCTCCACTTT
CDR3: CASSYESYSPLHF

J: TRBJ2-3
D: -
length: 10
V: TRBV20-1
DNA: TGCAGTCCCTACACAGATACGCAGTATTTT
CDR3: CSPYTDTQYF

J: TRBJ2-1
D: -
length: 15
V: TRBV7-2
DNA: TGTGCCAGCAGCTTAGTTCCCAATAGTTACAATGAGCAGTTCTTC
CDR3: CASSLVPNSYNEQFF

J: TRBJ2-5
D: TRBD2
length: 14
V: TRBV5-6
DNA: TGTGCCAGCAGCTCGGGACTAGTCCCAGAGACCCAGTACTTC
CDR3: CASSSGLVPETQYF

J: TRBJ1-6
D: TRBD1
length: 15
V: TRBV5-1
DNA: TGCGCCAGCAGCTTGGCCGGACAGGGGCGGTCACCCCTCCACTTT
CDR3: CASSLAGQGRSPLHF

J: TRBJ1-4
D: -
length: 16
V: TRBV4-3
DNA: TGCGCCAGCAGCCCCCAGGCCCGGGGAACTAATGAAAAACTGTTTTTT
CDR3: CASSPQARGTNEKLFF

J: TRBJ1-2
D: TRBD1
length: 13
V: TRBV6-1
DNA: TGTGCCAGCAGTGAAGGGACAGGTTATGGCTACACCTTC
CDR3: CASSEGTGYGYTF